Below, 19 T cell receptor beta chains from the same sample are listed, as sequenced in a study of cytomegalovirus exposure and HLA in healthy donors. In the PCR, 60 Vbeta and 13 Jbeta primers were used. Profiling relied on immunoSEQ multiplex PCR, and the TCRdb table lists in-frame clones only, not all of them. The sample records 60,000 or so clones, around 77% being singletons. The sample taken for sequencing was PBMCs. Every receptor here comes from a woman aged 40 to 50 in good health and CMV-seropositive.

On this clone: Other DNA sequences from this sample encode an identical CDR3 as well. The chain carries TRBV7-9 and TRBJ1-1, with 7 bases fitting TRBD1. The CDR3 spans 13 residues. V was clipped by 1 base and J by 7 bases; unmatched bases: 3. The germline CDR1 and CDR2 sequences are SEHNR and FQNEAQ (reference sequence). The CDR3 protein is CASSLGQGIEAFF. The CDR3 nucleotides are TGTGCCAGCAGCTTAGGACAGGGTATTGAAGCTTTCTTT.

The CDR3 region is CASSLQGGPSEQYF. The CDR3 nucleotides read TGTGCCAGCAGCCTGCAAGGAGGTCCCTCGGAGCAGTACTTC. The chain is built from TRBV5-5 and TRBJ2-7, with a possible D match to TRBD2 (5 bases). Germline lookup yields CDR1 SGHKS and CDR2 YYEKEE (reference sequence). Between the trimmed V and J ends, which lost 4 bases and 7 bases, there was a span of 18 bases. The CDR3 runs to 14 residues. The whole variable domain, remainder taken from reference TRBV5-5 and TRBJ2-7, is DAGVTQSPTHLIKTRGQQVTLRCSPISGHKSVSWYQQVLGQGPQFIFQYYEKEERGRGNFPDRFSARQFPNYSSELNVNALLLGDSALYLCASSLQGGPSEQYFGPGTRLTVT.

This chain links TRBV11-3 with TRBJ2-5, with TRBD2 as a possible D gene (6 bases). The CDR3 extends over 15 amino acids. V lost 4 bases and J 4 bases, leaving 16 bases between the germline ends. Germline V CDR1 and CDR2: SGHNT, YENEEA. The CDR3 is CASSSGLPGGETQYF. The CDR3 DNA follows: TGTGCCAGCAGCTCGGGACTCCCCGGAGGAGAGACCCAGTACTTC.

The chain recombines TRBV5-1 with TRBJ1-4; D remains unclear. The CDR3 runs 14 residues. V dropped 1 base and J dropped 0 bases, with 4 bases sitting between them. Germline values: CDR1 SGHRS, CDR2 YFSETQ. This chain's CDR3 is CASSLSATNEKLFF. For the CDR3, the DNA is TGCGCCAGCAGCTTGTCTGCAACTAATGAAAAACTGTTTTTT.

The chain employs TRBV6-5 and TRBJ1-6; tentatively, D is TRBD1 (6 bases). V was clipped by 7 bases and J by 5 bases, with 15 bases between them. This CDR3 contains 15 residues. Germline assignment: CDR1 MNHEY and CDR2 SVGAGI. The CDR3 nucleotides read TGTGCCAGCAAGGCGTGGGGGCCTAATAATTCACCCCTCCACTTT. It yields the protein CASKAWGPNNSPLHF.

The V call is TRBV21-1, the J call TRBJ2-2; TRBD1 reflects the table's D call only, with no check against the DNA. TRBV21-1 has pseudogene status. The CDR3 contains 17 residues. The CDR3 bases are TGTGCCAGCAGCAAAGCCCGTCCGGCAGGGAACACCGGGGAGCTGTTTTTT. Its protein is CASSKARPAGNTGELFF.

The chain combines TRBV4-1 with TRBJ1-2, with a possible D match to TRBD1 (6 bases). The CDR3 spans 17 residues. Per the germline V gene, CDR1 is MGHRA and CDR2 is YSYEKL. The germline V and J ends were trimmed by 0 bases and 4 bases, with 18 bases remaining between them. The CDR3 spells CASSQDPGGGLSYGYTF. Here the CDR3 DNA reads TGCGCCAGCAGCCAAGACCCCGGCGGGGGGCTATCCTATGGCTACACCTTC.

The CDR3 reads CASSKRRTGFHEQFF. The CDR3 DNA reads as TGTGCCAGTAGTAAAAGACGGACAGGGTTCCATGAGCAGTTCTTC. V usage is TRBV19 and J usage is TRBJ2-1; 8 bases are a match to TRBD1. The CDR3 has 15 amino acids. Germline trimming cut 4 bases from V and 8 bases from J; bases unmatched to any gene: 10. From germline, CDR1 is LNHDA and CDR2 SQIVND (reference sequence).

CDR3 residues: CASRLTNMNTEAFF. DNA for the CDR3: TGTGCCAGCAGGTTGACAAATATGAACACTGAAGCTTTCTTT. The chain carries TRBV27 and TRBJ1-1; D is uncertain. Germline CDR1 reads MNHEY; CDR2 reads SMNVEV (reference sequence). Between the trimmed V and J ends, which lost 6 bases and 0 bases, there was a span of 11 bases. The CDR3 spans 14 residues.

This sequence joins TRBV4-3 and TRBJ1-2; a possible D gene is TRBD1 (6 bases). Germline V gene sequence: CDR1 LGHNA, CDR2 YSLEER. This CDR3 is built from 13 residues. V lost 4 bases and J 8 bases, leaving 14 bases between the germline ends. CDR3: CASSPNQGYGYTF. The CDR3 bases are TGCGCCAGCAGCCCGAACCAGGGGTACGGCTACACCTTC.

The J gene is TRBJ2-1, the V gene TRBV7-8; D gene uncertain. CDR3 length: 11 amino acids. Per germline, CDR1 SGHVS and CDR2 FQNEAQ. V was pared by 5 bases and J by 9 bases, with 8 bases between. The CDR3 sequence: CASSRSTEQFF. The CDR3 DNA sequence: TGTGCCAGCAGCCGAAGCACTGAGCAGTTCTTC.

Only one count was recorded for this clone. This sequence joins TRBV6-5 and TRBJ2-3, with a tentative D call TRBD1 (5 bases). Germline CDR1 MNHEY, CDR2 SVGAGI. V was shortened by 6 bases and J by 0 bases, with 13 bases between the two germline ends. The CDR3 has 15 residues. The CDR3 loop is CASRPQGVSTDTQYF. For the CDR3, the DNA is TGTGCCAGCAGGCCCCAGGGTGTGAGCACAGATACGCAGTATTTT.

In DNA form, the CDR3 reads TGTGCCAGCAGCCAGGACAGGGACTACGAGCAGTACTTC. Translating it yields CASSQDRDYEQYF. The rearrangement links TRBV21-1 to TRBJ2-7; the DNA was not used to check the table's D call, TRBD1. TRBV21-1 counts as a pseudogene. The CDR3 runs to 13 residues.

The rearrangement links TRBV7-2 to TRBJ2-5; 7 bases map to TRBD2. Germline assignment: CDR1 SGHTA and CDR2 FQGNSA. This CDR3 has 15 amino acids. With V trimmed by 7 bases and J by 4 bases, 12 bases remained unmatched. CDR3 in amino acids: CASTRSGPGGETQYF. Written as DNA, the CDR3 is TGTGCCAGCACCCGAAGTGGGCCGGGGGGAGAGACCCAGTACTTC.

The V call is TRBV6-5, the J call TRBJ1-1; no clear D gene. The CDR3 totals 15 residues. The V end lost 0 bases, the J end lost 4 bases, and 12 bases lay between the germline ends. Germline lookup yields CDR1 MNHEY and CDR2 SVGAGI. CDR3 sequence (DNA): TGTGCCAGCAGTTACTCGAAGACGTGGAGCACTGAAGCTTTCTTT. This encodes CASSYSKTWSTEAFF.

The chain couples TRBV10-3 to TRBJ1-2; 8 bases fit TRBD1. This CDR3 is 15 amino acids long. Germline CDR1 reads ENHRY; CDR2 reads SYGVKD. V shed 6 bases and J 2 bases; nucleotides not matched to a gene: 8. The CDR3 here is CAIRAGTGTNYGYTF. CDR3 nucleotide sequence: TGTGCCATCAGAGCCGGGACAGGCACCAACTATGGCTACACCTTC.

The chain recombines TRBV27 with TRBJ2-5, with TRBD2 identical over 7 bases. Germline V gene lookup returns CDR1 MNHEY and CDR2 SMNVEV (reference sequence). The CDR3 is 14 residues long. V lost 5 bases, J lost 4 bases, and 7 bases stayed unmatched. The CDR3 spells CASSPPTGGETQYF. The CDR3, as DNA: TGTGCCAGCAGTCCTCCCACGGGGGGAGAGACCCAGTACTTC.

This sequence joins TRBV7-2 and TRBJ1-1; the D gene is possibly TRBD1 (5 bases). This CDR3 region has 13 residues. Trimming removed 5 bases from V and 2 bases from J, with 9 bases in between. CDR1 SGHTA and CDR2 FQGNSA come from the germline V gene. CDR3 DNA sequence: TGTGCCAGCAGCCGACAGACCAACACTGAAGCTTTCTTT. It specifies CASSRQTNTEAFF.

CDR3 in DNA: TGTGCCAGTAGTATAGATGCGGGACAGGGCTCCGAGCAGTACTTC. Protein product: CASSIDAGQGSEQYF. The rearrangement uses TRBV19 and TRBJ2-7, with 9 bases aligning to TRBD1. Trimming at V came to 0 bases and at J to 6 bases, leaving 6 bases not matched to a gene. The CDR3 length is 15 residues. Germline V gene data show CDR1 as LNHDA and CDR2 as SQIVND (reference sequence).